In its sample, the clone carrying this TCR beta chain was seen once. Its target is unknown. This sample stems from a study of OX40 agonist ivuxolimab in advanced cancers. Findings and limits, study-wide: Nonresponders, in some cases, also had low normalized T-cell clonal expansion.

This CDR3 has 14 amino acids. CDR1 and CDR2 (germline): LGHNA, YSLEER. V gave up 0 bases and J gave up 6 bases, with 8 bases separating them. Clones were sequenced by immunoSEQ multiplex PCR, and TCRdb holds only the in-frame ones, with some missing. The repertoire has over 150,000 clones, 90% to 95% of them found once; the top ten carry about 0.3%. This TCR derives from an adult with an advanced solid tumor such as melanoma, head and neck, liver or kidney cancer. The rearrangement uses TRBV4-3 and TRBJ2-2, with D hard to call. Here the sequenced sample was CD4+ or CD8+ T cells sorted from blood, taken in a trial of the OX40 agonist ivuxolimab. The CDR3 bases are TGCGCCAGCAGCCAAGACCACATCCCCGGGGAGCTGTTTTTT. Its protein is CASSQDHIPGELFF.